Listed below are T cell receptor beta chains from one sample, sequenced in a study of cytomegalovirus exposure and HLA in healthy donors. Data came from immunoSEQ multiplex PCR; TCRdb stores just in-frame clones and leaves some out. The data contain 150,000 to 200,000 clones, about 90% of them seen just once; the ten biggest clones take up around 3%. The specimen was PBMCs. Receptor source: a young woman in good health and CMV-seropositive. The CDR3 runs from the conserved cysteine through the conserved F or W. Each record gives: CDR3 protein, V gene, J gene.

CASSFSYTGELFF	TRBV28	TRBJ2-2
CASSLEAGVFTGELFF	TRBV5-1	TRBJ2-2
CASRGMGSSYEQYF	TRBV6-1	TRBJ2-7
CASSIDPPAAATNEKLFF	TRBV19	TRBJ1-4
CASRGDTDTQYF	TRBV19	TRBJ2-3
CASSPATGSYEQYF	TRBV19	TRBJ2-7
CATLFKYNSPLHF	TRBV6-1	TRBJ1-6
CASSLRGTSQTLETQYF	TRBV7-3	TRBJ2-5
CASSLETGNYEQYF	TRBV5-6	TRBJ2-7
CASSYSVYRDRVGLTSLHF	TRBV2	TRBJ1-6
CASSYLAGGLHEQFF	TRBV6-5	TRBJ2-1
CASSQYSPDTGELFF	TRBV6-5	TRBJ2-2
CASSPRTGEGSYEQYF	TRBV5-4	TRBJ2-7
CASSSISETQYF	TRBV5-6	TRBJ2-5
CASMRAPNEQFF	TRBV6-1	TRBJ2-1
CASSPTVAGSSYEQYF	TRBV7-6	TRBJ2-7
CASSLGPGGKPQHF	TRBV9	TRBJ1-5
CASSESLRVQHF	TRBV2	TRBJ1-5
CASSPPGTGGTEAFF	TRBV7-9	TRBJ1-1
CASSFLAGGATGELFF	TRBV27	TRBJ2-2
CASSSGGGGAENEQFF	TRBV7-6	TRBJ2-1
CAISEDRGTLSSTF	TRBV10-3	TRBJ1-2
CASSPTLAGVYEQYF	TRBV11-2	TRBJ2-7